This TCR beta chain was identified during a study of blood T cell repertoires in COVID-19. Overall study: Researchers got acute and convalescent COVID-19 samples from the United States, Italy and Spain. T cells, B-cell-depleted T cells, or PBMCs supplied cDNA or gDNA.

Authors' analysis steps: The authors estimated nucleated cell counts from reference gene primer amplification. Sequencing was performed with immunoSEQ multiplex PCR; in TCRdb, only in-frame clones are kept and a portion is missing. That table furnishes V, J and clone size, whereas the DNA furnished D and trimming. This sample has about 280,000 clones; roughly 89% occur once, and the top ten carry 1.5% to 2%. Looked up from germline, CDR1 is SEHNR and CDR2 is FQNEAQ (reference sequence). The CDR3 contains 14 residues. V was clipped by 7 bases and J by 10 bases, with 17 bases between them. This clone was seen only a few times. Assignments of participants to cohorts depended upon their own reported clinical history.

This TCR was recovered from a woman aged 18-29 years with acute COVID-19. The chain combines TRBV7-9 with TRBJ1-6, with D uncertain. The sequenced sample consisted of PBMCs or T cells enriched from blood (not recorded which). The CDR3 region is CASTYEGSYSPLHF. The CDR3, as DNA: TGTGCCAGCACCTATGAGGGATCGTACTCACCCCTCCACTTT.